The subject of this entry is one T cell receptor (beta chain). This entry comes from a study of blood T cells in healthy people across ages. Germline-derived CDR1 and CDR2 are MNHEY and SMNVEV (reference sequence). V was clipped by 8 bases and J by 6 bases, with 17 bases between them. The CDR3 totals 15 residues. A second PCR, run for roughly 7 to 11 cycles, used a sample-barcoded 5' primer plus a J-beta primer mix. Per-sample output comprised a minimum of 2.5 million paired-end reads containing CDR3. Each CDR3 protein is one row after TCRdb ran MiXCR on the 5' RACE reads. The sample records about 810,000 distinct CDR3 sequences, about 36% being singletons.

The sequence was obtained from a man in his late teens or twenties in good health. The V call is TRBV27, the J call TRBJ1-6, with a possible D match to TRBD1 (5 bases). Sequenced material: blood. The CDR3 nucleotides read TGTGCCAGCGGTCCCGAGGCAGGGACTAATTCACCCCTCCACTTT. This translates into CASGPEAGTNSPLHF.